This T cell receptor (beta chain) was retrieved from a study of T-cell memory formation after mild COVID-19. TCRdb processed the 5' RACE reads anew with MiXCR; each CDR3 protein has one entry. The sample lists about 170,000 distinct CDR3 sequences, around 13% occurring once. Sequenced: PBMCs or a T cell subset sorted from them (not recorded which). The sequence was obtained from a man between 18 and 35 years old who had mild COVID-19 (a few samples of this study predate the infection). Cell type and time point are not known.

The CDR3 bases are TGTGCCACCAGTGACATCGGACAGGCTACGAGGGAGCTGTTTTTT. Its translation: CATSDIGQATRELFF. V and J are TRBV24-1 and TRBJ2-2; 7 bases are a match to TRBD1. The CDR3 is made up of 15 amino acids. Per the germline V gene, CDR1 is KGHDR and CDR2 is SFDVKD. V trimming: 4 bases; J trimming: 9 bases; junction bases outside the gene matches: 10.